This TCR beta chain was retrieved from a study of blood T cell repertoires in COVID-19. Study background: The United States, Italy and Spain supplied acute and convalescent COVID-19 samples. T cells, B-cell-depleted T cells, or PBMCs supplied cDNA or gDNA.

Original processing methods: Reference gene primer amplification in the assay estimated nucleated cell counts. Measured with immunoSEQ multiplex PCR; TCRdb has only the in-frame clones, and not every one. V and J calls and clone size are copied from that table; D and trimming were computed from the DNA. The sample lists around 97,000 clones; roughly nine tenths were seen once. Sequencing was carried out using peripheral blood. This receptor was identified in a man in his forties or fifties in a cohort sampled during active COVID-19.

The CDR3 loop reads CASRGTSGVNEQFF. The CDR3 nucleotides read TGTGCCAGTAGAGGGACTAGCGGGGTCAATGAGCAGTTCTTC. This chain uses TRBV19 with TRBJ2-1; 13 bases are shared with TRBD2. V was pared by 6 bases and J by 6 bases, with 2 bases of the junction left unmatched. Germline V gene sequence: CDR1 LNHDA, CDR2 SQIVND (reference sequence). This CDR3 comprises 14 residues.